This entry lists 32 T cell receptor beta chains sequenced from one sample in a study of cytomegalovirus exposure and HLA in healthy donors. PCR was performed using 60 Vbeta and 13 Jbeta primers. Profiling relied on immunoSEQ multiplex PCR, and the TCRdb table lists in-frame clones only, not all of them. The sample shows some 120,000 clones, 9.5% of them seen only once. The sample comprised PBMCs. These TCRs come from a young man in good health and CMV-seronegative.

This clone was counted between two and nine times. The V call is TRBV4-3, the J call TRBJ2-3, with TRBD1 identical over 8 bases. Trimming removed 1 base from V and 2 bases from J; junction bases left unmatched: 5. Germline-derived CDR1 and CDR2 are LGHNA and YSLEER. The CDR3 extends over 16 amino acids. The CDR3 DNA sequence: TGCGCCAGCAGCCAAGGGAGGACAGGGCTCACAGATACGCAGTATTTT. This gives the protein CASSQGRTGLTDTQYF.

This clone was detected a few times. The CDR3 sequence: CASSSIAGKQETQYF. DNA for the CDR3: TGCGCCAGCAGCAGCATCGCGGGGAAACAAGAGACCCAGTACTTC. The chain has TRBV5-1 and TRBJ2-5; D possibly corresponds to TRBD2 (6 bases). CDR1 is SGHRS and CDR2 is YFSETQ in the germline V gene. This CDR3 contains 15 residues. V lost 4 bases and J 2 bases, leaving 15 bases between the germline ends. The full variable domain, rest sourced from reference TRBV5-1 and TRBJ2-5, is KAGVTQTPRYLIKTRGQQVTLSCSPISGHRSVSWYQQTPGQGLQFLFEYFSETQRNKGNFPGRFSGRQFSNSRSEMNVSTLELGDSALYLCASSSIAGKQETQYFGPGTRLLVL.

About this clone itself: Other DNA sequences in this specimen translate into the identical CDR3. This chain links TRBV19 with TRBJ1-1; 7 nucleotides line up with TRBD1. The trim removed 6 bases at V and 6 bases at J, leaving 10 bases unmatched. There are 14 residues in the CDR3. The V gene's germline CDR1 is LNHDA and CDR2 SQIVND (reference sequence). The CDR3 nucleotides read TGTGCCAGTAGCCCGGAGACAGGGATCGCTGAAGCTTTCTTT. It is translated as CASSPETGIAEAFF. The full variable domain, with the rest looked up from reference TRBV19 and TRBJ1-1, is DGGITQSPKYLFRKEGQNVTLSCEQNLNHDAMYWYRQDPGQGLRLIYYSQIVNDFQKGDIAEGYSVSREKKESFPLTVTSAQKNPTAFYLCASSPETGIAEAFFGQGTRLTVV.

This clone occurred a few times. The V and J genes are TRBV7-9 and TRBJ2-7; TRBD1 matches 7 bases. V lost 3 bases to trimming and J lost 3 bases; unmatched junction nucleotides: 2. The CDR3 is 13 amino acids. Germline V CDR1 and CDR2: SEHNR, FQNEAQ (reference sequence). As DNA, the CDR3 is TGTGCCAGCAGCTTTACAGGGGTCTACGAGCAGTACTTC. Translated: CASSFTGVYEQYF.

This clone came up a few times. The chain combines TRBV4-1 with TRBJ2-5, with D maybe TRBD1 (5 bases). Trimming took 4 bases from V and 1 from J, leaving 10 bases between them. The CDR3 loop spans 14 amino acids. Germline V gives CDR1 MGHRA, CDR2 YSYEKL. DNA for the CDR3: TGCGCCAGCAGCCCCGACAGAATCCAAGAGACCCAGTACTTC. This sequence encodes CASSPDRIQETQYF.

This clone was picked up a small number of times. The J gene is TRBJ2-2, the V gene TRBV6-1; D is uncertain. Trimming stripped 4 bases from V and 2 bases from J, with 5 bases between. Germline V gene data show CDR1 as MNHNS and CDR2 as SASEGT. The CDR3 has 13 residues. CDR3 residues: CASSAPNTGELFF. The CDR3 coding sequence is TGTGCCAGCAGTGCCCCTAACACCGGGGAGCTGTTTTTT.

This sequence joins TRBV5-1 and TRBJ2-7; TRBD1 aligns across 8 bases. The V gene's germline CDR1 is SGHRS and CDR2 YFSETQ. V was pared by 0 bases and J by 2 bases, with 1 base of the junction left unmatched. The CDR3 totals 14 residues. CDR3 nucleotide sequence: TGCGCCAGCAGCTTGGCAGGGGGCCCCTACGAGCAGTACTTC. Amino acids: CASSLAGGPYEQYF.

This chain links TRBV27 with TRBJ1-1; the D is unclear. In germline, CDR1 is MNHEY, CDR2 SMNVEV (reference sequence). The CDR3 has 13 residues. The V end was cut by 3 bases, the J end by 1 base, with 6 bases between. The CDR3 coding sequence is TGTGCCAGCAGTTTTTACAAGAACACTGAAGCTTTCTTT. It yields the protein CASSFYKNTEAFF.

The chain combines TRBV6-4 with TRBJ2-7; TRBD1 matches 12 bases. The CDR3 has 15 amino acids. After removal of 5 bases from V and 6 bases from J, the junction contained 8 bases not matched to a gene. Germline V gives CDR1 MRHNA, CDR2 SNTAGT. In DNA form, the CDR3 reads TGTGCCAGCAGTTCCGGGACAGGGGGCCTGGCCGAGCAGTACTTC. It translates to CASSSGTGGLAEQYF.

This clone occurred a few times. The DNA of the CDR3 is TGTGCCAGCAGCTCACAGGGGATCAATCAGCCCCAGCATTTT. This codes for CASSSQGINQPQHF. V gene TRBV5-8 combines with J gene TRBJ1-5; 7 nucleotides align to TRBD1. Germline lookup yields CDR1 SGHTS and CDR2 YDEGEE. Unmatched junction bases numbered 3, after V lost 3 bases and J lost 3 bases. The CDR3 is 14 residues long.

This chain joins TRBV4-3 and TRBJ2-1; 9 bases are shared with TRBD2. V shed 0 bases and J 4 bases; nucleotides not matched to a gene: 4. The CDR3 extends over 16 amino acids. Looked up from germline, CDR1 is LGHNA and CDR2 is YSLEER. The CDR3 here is CASSQDISGGYNEQFF. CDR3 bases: TGCGCCAGCAGCCAAGATATCAGCGGGGGGTACAATGAGCAGTTCTTC.

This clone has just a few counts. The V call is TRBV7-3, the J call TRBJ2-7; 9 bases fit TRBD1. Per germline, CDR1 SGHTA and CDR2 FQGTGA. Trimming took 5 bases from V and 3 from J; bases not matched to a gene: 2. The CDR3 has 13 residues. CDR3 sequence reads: CASSRDRDYEQYF. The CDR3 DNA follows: TGTGCCAGCAGCCGGGACAGGGACTACGAGCAGTACTTC.

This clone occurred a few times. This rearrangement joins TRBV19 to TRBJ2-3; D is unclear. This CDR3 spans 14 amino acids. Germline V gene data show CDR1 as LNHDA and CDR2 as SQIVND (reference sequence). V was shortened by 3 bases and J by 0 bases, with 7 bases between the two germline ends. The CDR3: CASSIGLSTDTQYF. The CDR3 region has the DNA TGTGCCAGTAGTATTGGGCTTAGCACAGATACGCAGTATTTT.

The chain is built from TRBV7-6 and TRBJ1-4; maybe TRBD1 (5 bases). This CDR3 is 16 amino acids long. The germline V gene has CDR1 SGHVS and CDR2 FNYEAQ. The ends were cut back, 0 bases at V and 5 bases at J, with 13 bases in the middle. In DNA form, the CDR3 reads TGTGCCAGCAGCTTAGCGGGGAGGGGCCGAAATGAAAAACTGTTTTTT. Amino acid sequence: CASSLAGRGRNEKLFF.

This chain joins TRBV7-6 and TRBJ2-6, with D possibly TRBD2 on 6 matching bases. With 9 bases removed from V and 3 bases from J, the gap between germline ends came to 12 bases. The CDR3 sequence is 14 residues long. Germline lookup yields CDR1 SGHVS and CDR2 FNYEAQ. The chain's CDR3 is CASVSGDGANVLTF. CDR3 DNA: TGTGCCAGTGTCTCGGGGGATGGGGCCAACGTCCTGACTTTC.

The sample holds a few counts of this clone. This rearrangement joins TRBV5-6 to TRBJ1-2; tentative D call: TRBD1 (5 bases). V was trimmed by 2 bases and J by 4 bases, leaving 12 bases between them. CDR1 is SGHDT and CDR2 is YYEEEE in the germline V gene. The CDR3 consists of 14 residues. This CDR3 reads CASSFLRGSYGYTF. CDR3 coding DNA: TGTGCCAGCAGCTTTCTCCGGGGGAGCTATGGCTACACCTTC.

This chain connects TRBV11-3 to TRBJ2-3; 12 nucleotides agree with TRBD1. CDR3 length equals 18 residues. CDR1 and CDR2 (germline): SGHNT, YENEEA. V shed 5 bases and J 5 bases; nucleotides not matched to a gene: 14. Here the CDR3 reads CASSPGTGGYSPLDTQYF. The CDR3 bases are TGTGCCAGCAGCCCTGGGACAGGGGGCTATAGCCCTCTAGATACGCAGTATTTT. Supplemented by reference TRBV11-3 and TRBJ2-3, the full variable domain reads EAGVVQSPRYKIIEKKQPVAFWCNPISGHNTLYWYLQNLGQGPELLIRYENEEAVDDSQLPKDRFSAERLKGVDSTLKIQPAELGDSAVYLCASSPGTGGYSPLDTQYFGPGTRLTVL.

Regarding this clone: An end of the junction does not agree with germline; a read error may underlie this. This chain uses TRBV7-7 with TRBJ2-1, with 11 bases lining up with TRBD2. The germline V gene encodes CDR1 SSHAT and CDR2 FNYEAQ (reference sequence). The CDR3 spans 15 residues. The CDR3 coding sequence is TGTGCTAGCAGTTTTCGACTAGCGGGAAACAATGAGCAGTTCTTC. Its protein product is CASSFRLAGNNEQFF.

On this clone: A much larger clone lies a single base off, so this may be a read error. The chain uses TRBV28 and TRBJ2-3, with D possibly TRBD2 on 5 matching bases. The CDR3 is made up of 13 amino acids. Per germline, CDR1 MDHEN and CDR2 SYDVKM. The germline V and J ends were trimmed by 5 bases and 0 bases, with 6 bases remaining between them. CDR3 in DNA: TGTGCCAGCAGTCGCGGGAGCACAGATACGCAGTATTTT. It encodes CASSRGSTDTQYF. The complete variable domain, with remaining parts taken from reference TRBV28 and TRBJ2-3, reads DVKVTQSSRYLVKRTGEKVFLECVQDMDHENMFWYRQDPGLGLRLIYFSYDVKMKEKGDIPEGYSVSREKKERFSLILESASTNQTSMYLCASSRGSTDTQYFGPGTRLTVL.

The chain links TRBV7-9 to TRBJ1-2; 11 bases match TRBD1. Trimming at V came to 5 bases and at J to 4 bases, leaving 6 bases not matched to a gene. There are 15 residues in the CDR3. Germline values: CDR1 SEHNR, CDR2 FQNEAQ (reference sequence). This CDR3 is CASSHGQGAAYGYTF. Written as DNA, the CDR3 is TGTGCCAGCAGCCACGGACAGGGGGCTGCCTATGGCTACACCTTC.

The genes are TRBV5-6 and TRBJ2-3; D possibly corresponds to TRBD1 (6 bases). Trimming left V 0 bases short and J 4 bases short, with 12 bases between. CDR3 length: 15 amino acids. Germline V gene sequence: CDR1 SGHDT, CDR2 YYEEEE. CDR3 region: CASSLGDITADTQYF. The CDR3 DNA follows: TGTGCCAGCAGCTTGGGGGACATTACCGCAGATACGCAGTATTTT.

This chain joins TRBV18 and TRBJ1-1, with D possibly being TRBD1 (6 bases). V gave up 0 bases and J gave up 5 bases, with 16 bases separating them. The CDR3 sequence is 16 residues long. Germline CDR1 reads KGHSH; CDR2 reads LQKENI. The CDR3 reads CASSPPTGPQLTEAFF. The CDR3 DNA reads TGTGCCAGCTCACCACCGACAGGCCCCCAGTTGACTGAAGCTTTCTTT.

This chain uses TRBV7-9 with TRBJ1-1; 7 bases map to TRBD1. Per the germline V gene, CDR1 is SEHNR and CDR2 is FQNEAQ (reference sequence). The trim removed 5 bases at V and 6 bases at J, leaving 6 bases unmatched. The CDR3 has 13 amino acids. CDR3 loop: CASSARDSAEAFF. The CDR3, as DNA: TGTGCCAGCAGCGCCCGGGACAGCGCTGAAGCTTTCTTT.

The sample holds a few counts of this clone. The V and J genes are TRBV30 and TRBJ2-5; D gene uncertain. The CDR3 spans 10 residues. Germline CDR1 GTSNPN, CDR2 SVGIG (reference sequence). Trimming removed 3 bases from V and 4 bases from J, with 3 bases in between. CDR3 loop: CAWSVETQYF. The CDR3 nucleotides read TGTGCCTGGAGCGTAGAGACCCAGTACTTC.

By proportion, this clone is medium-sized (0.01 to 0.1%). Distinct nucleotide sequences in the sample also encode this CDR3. CDR3 in DNA: TGTGCCAGCAGTGAACTAGCGGGAGGGCCAGATACGCAGTATTTT. Translation gives CASSELAGGPDTQYF. The chain joins TRBV6-1 to TRBJ2-3, with 12 nucleotides matching TRBD2. Germline loops: CDR1 MNHNS, CDR2 SASEGT. The CDR3 is 15 amino acids. The V segment lost 2 bases and the J segment 4 bases; nucleotides outside the gene matches: 1.

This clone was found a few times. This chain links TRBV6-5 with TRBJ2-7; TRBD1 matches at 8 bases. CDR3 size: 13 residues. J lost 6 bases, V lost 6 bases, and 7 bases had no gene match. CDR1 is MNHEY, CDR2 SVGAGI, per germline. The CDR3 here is CASSSRTGSEQYF. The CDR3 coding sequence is TGTGCCAGCAGCTCACGGACAGGGAGCGAGCAGTACTTC.

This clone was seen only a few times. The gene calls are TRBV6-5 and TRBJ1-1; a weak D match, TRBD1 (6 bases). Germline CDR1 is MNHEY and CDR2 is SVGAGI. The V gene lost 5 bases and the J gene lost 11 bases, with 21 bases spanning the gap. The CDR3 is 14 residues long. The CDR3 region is CASSNPGQGSRAFF. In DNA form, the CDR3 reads TGTGCCAGCAGTAACCCGGGACAAGGAAGTCGGGCTTTCTTT.

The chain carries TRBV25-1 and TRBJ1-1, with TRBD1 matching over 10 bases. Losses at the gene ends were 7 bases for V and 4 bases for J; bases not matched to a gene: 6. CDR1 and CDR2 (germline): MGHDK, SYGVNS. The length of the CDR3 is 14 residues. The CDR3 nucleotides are TGTGCCAGCACGCGACAGGGGGCGGCCACTGAAGCTTTCTTT. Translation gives CASTRQGAATEAFF. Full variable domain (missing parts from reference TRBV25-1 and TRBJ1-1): EADIYQTPRYLVIGTGKKITLECSQTMGHDKMYWYQQDPGMELHLIHYSYGVNSTEKGDLSSESTVSRIRTEHFPLTLESARPSHTSQYLCASTRQGAATEAFFGQGTRLTVV.

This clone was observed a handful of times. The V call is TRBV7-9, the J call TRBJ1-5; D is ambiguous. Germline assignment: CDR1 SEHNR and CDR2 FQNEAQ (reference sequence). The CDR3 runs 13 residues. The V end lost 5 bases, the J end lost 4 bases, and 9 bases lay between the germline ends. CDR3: CASSPLKNQPQHF. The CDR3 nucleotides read TGTGCCAGCAGCCCGCTAAAAAATCAGCCCCAGCATTTT.

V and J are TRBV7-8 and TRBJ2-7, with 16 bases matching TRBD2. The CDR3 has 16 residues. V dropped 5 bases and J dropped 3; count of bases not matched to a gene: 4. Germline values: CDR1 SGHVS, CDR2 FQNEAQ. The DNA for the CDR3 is TGTGCCAGCAGCGCGGGACTAGCGGGGGGGCTCTACGAGCAGTACTTC. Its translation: CASSAGLAGGLYEQYF.

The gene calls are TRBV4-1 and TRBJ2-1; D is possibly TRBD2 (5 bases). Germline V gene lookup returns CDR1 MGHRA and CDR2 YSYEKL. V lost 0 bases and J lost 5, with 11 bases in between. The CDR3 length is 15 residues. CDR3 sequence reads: CASSQDPRADNEQFF. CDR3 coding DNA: TGCGCCAGCAGCCAAGATCCTAGAGCGGACAATGAGCAGTTCTTC.

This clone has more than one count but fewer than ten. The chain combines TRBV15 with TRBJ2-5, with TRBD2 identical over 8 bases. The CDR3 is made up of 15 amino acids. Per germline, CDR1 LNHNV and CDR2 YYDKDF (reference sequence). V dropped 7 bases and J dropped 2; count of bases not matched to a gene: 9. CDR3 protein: CATTPRTGGQETQYF. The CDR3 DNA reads TGTGCCACCACACCTAGGACGGGGGGGCAAGAGACCCAGTACTTC.